This T cell receptor (beta chain) appears in the sequencing data of a study of cytomegalovirus exposure and HLA in healthy donors. Points from the study as a whole: TCR beta sequences reportedly predicted most subjects' HLA-A and HLA-B alleles accurately. Later analysis showed TCR association rates varying by HLA locus, highest for DRB1 and lowest for HLA-C. There were some V segments, including TRBV6-2 and TRBV6-3, excluded as indistinguishable. HLA alleles showed associations with around 15,000 TCR beta sequences in a later analysis, at a 0.05 false discovery rate.

In its sample, this clone was seen a few times. Its target is not known. PCR was performed using 60 Vbeta and 13 Jbeta primers. Libraries were prepared by immunoSEQ multiplex PCR; TCRdb keeps only in-frame clonotypes and omits some of them. The profile shows some 120,000 clones, roughly two thirds of them singletons. Per the germline V gene, CDR1 is SGHTS and CDR2 is YDEGEE. V dropped 0 bases and J dropped 4; count of bases not matched to a gene: 3. The length of the CDR3 is 15 residues. This sequence originates from a man aged 25-45 years in good health and CMV-seropositive. Specimen: PBMCs. The rearrangement joins TRBV5-8 to TRBJ2-1; 8 bases align to TRBD2. The DNA of the CDR3 is TGTGCCAGCAGCTTGGGTTCTAGCGGGTACAATGAGCAGTTCTTC. Residues: CASSLGSSGYNEQFF.